The 25 T cell receptor beta chains given below trace back to one sample, sequenced in a study of blood T cell repertoires in COVID-19. The repertoire was sequenced with immunoSEQ multiplex PCR; TCRdb's copy has only in-frame clones and lacks some. This table holds approximately 41,000 clones, about nine tenths found once. The sample taken for sequencing was peripheral blood. The source is a man in his fifties with active COVID-19.

The chain employs TRBV11-2 and TRBJ2-3; D is perhaps TRBD1 (6 bases). V shed 7 bases and J shed 2 bases, with 16 bases lying between them. Looked up from germline, CDR1 is SGHAT and CDR2 is FQNNGV. This CDR3 is 15 amino acids long. The DNA for the CDR3 is TGTGCCAGCAACAACGCTCAGGGGCCCACAGATACGCAGTATTTT. Amino acids: CASNNAQGPTDTQYF.

The V and J genes are TRBV5-4 and TRBJ2-1, with 8 bases identical to TRBD2. Germline CDR1 SGHNT, CDR2 YYREEE (reference sequence). This CDR3 has 18 amino acids. J was trimmed by 2 bases and V by 0 bases; bases with no gene match: 10. CDR3 sequence: CASSLGGASGYPYNEQFF. The CDR3 region has the DNA TGTGCCAGCAGCTTGGGAGGGGCTAGCGGGTATCCCTACAATGAGCAGTTCTTC.

This clone appeared once. J is TRBJ2-2 and V is TRBV5-1; possibly TRBD1 for D (6 bases). V gave up 0 bases and J gave up 3 bases, with 6 bases separating them. The CDR3 extends over 14 amino acids. The V gene's germline CDR1 is SGHRS and CDR2 YFSETQ. Here the CDR3 reads CASSLGQDTGELFF. CDR3 sequence (DNA): TGCGCCAGCAGCTTGGGACAGGACACCGGGGAGCTGTTTTTT.

The V and J genes are TRBV27 and TRBJ2-1; 8 bases are shared with TRBD1. V gave up 2 bases and J gave up 4 bases; unmatched junction bases: 4. Looked up from germline, CDR1 is MNHEY and CDR2 is SMNVEV (reference sequence). This CDR3 region has 15 residues. The CDR3 region is CASSLDRGGYNEQFF. CDR3 in DNA: TGTGCCAGCAGTTTAGACAGGGGCGGTTACAATGAGCAGTTCTTC.

V usage is TRBV28 and J usage is TRBJ2-1; the match to TRBD2 covers 12 bases. Trimming cost V 5 bases and J 0 bases; bases outside gene matches: 8. The germline gives CDR1 MDHEN, CDR2 SYDVKM. The CDR3 is made up of 18 amino acids. The CDR3 DNA reads TGTGCCAGCAGTACGGGACTAGCGGGTCATAACTCCTACAATGAGCAGTTCTTC. It specifies CASSTGLAGHNSYNEQFF.

The rearrangement links TRBV14 to TRBJ2-5; perhaps TRBD2 as D (5 bases). Germline loops: CDR1 SGHDN, CDR2 FVKESK. The V end was cut by 0 bases, the J end by 3 bases, with 11 bases between. The CDR3 consists of 15 residues. The CDR3 nucleotides are TGTGCCAGCAGCCAAGAGTCGGGGAGAAAAGAGACCCAGTACTTC. It encodes CASSQESGRKETQYF. The variable domain in full, with the rest retrieved from reference TRBV14 and TRBJ2-5, is EAGVTQFPSHSVIEKGQTVTLRCDPISGHDNLYWYRRVMGKEIKFLLHFVKESKQDESGMPNNRFLAERTGGTYSTLKVQPAELEDSGVYFCASSQESGRKETQYFGPGTRLLVL.

The chain links TRBV5-4 to TRBJ2-3, with TRBD1 identical over 11 bases. This CDR3 has 15 amino acids. With 0 bases clipped from V and 4 bases from J, the junction kept 1 base outside the gene matches. The germline gives CDR1 SGHNT, CDR2 YYREEE (reference sequence). In DNA form, the CDR3 reads TGTGCCAGCAGCTTGGGGGGACAGGGGGCAGATACGCAGTATTTT. It translates to CASSLGGQGADTQYF. The full variable domain, in which reference TRBV5-4 and TRBJ2-3 provide the parts outside the CDR3, is ETGVTQSPTHLIKTRGQQVTLRCSSQSGHNTVSWYQQALGQGPQFIFQYYREEENGRGNFPPRFSGLQFPNYSSELNVNALELDDSALYLCASSLGGQGADTQYFGPGTRLTVL.

The V call is TRBV30, the J call TRBJ1-2, with D possibly being TRBD1 (6 bases). Trimming removed 3 bases at V and 0 bases at J, with 14 bases between. Looked up from germline, CDR1 is GTSNPN and CDR2 is SVGIG (reference sequence). This CDR3 has 15 amino acids. The chain's CDR3 is CAWSLNRAPNYGYTF. The CDR3 bases are TGTGCCTGGAGCCTCAACAGGGCTCCTAACTATGGCTACACCTTC.

The chain joins TRBV6-5 to TRBJ2-1; 9 bases are a match to TRBD2. V shed 6 bases, J shed 8 bases, and the junction held 2 bases outside the gene matches. The CDR3 runs 12 residues. CDR1 is MNHEY and CDR2 is SVGAGI in the germline V gene. CDR3 loop: CASRGLAHEQFF. CDR3 in DNA: TGTGCCAGCAGGGGACTAGCCCATGAGCAGTTCTTC.

The chain is built from TRBV30 and TRBJ2-7; D possibly corresponds to TRBD1 (5 bases). The CDR3 loop spans 13 amino acids. The germline gives CDR1 GTSNPN, CDR2 SVGIG (reference sequence). Trimming stripped 8 bases from V and 0 bases from J, with 14 bases between. CDR3 protein: CALGQFSSYEQYF. The CDR3 nucleotides read TGTGCCCTGGGGCAGTTCAGCTCCTACGAGCAGTACTTC.

The chain recombines TRBV7-9 with TRBJ2-5; 9 bases line up with TRBD1. V was pared by 1 base and J by 5 bases, with 2 bases of the junction left unmatched. This CDR3 has 14 amino acids. CDR1 SEHNR and CDR2 FQNEAQ come from the germline V gene (reference sequence). CDR3 region: CASSLVTGGETQYF. For the CDR3, the DNA is TGTGCCAGCAGCTTAGTGACAGGGGGGGAGACCCAGTACTTC.

The chain combines TRBV20-1 with TRBJ2-1; TRBD2 agrees at 7 bases. V was pared by 3 bases and J by 3 bases, with 8 bases of the junction left unmatched. Germline CDR1 is DFQATT and CDR2 is SNEGSKA (reference sequence). This CDR3 is 15 amino acids long. The CDR3 sequence: CSASGAGRSYNEQFF. The CDR3, as DNA: TGCAGTGCTAGTGGAGCGGGACGAAGCTACAATGAGCAGTTCTTC.

The chain couples TRBV29-1 to TRBJ1-2, with D possibly TRBD1 on 5 matching bases. This CDR3 is 11 amino acids long. From germline, CDR1 is SQVTM and CDR2 ANQGSEA. Trimming took 7 bases from V and 8 from J, leaving 14 bases between them. The chain's CDR3 is CSDQGLGGYTF. The CDR3 DNA reads TGCAGCGACCAGGGATTAGGCGGCTACACCTTC.

The V call is TRBV18, the J call TRBJ1-1; D may be TRBD1 (6 bases). Looked up from germline, CDR1 is KGHSH and CDR2 is LQKENI. This CDR3 has 15 amino acids. The V and J ends lost 2 bases and 3 bases respectively, with 13 bases between them. The CDR3 sequence is CASSPAGGGDTEAFF. The DNA of the CDR3 is TGTGCCAGCTCACCAGCCGGAGGGGGGGACACTGAAGCTTTCTTT.

The V call is TRBV28, the J call TRBJ1-5, with 7 bases matching TRBD1. Per the germline V gene, CDR1 is MDHEN and CDR2 is SYDVKM. V lost 5 bases and J lost 7; bases outside the gene matches: 8. The CDR3 runs 14 residues. The CDR3 protein is CASSPGQVRQPQHF. CDR3 in DNA: TGTGCCAGCAGTCCTGGACAGGTGAGGCAGCCCCAGCATTTT.

The CDR3 coding sequence is TGTGCCAGTAGTCTCAGGACAGGAGATAATTCACCCCTCCACTTT. It codes for CASSLRTGDNSPLHF. The chain employs TRBV19 and TRBJ1-6, with 7 bases lining up with TRBD1. Germline V gene lookup returns CDR1 LNHDA and CDR2 SQIVND (reference sequence). This CDR3 region has 15 residues. V shed 5 bases, J shed 5 bases, and the junction held 6 bases outside the gene matches.

The chain links TRBV9 to TRBJ2-1, with D unresolved. V lost 4 bases and J lost 0, with 5 bases in between. From germline, CDR1 is SGDLS and CDR2 YYNGEE. The CDR3 has 13 amino acids. CDR3 amino acids: CASSSSSYNEQFF. The CDR3 DNA sequence: TGTGCCAGCAGCTCTAGCTCCTACAATGAGCAGTTCTTC.

V is TRBV7-2 and J is TRBJ2-1, with 10 bases that match TRBD1. This CDR3 comprises 15 residues. The V gene's germline CDR1 is SGHTA and CDR2 FQGNSA. V gave up 3 bases and J gave up 5 bases; unmatched junction bases: 4. CDR3 amino acids: CASSLGQGSHNEQFF. The CDR3 bases are TGTGCCAGCAGCTTGGGACAGGGGAGCCACAATGAGCAGTTCTTC. Drawing the rest from reference TRBV7-2 and TRBJ2-1, the complete variable domain is GAGVSQSPSNKVTEKGKDVELRCDPISGHTALYWYRQSLGQGLEFLIYFQGNSAPDKSGLPSDRFSAERTGGSVSTLTIQRTQQEDSAVYLCASSLGQGSHNEQFFGPGTRLTVL.

The chain links TRBV20-1 to TRBJ1-5; TRBD1 is a possible D gene (6 bases). V was pared by 3 bases and J by 7 bases, with 19 bases between. The CDR3 sequence is 15 residues long. The germline V gene encodes CDR1 DFQATT and CDR2 SNEGSKA (reference sequence). CDR3 loop: CSASRRGGGRQPQHF. DNA of the CDR3: TGCAGTGCTAGTCGTCGGGGCGGGGGGCGGCAGCCCCAGCATTTT.

The chain uses TRBV27 and TRBJ1-6, with D perhaps matching TRBD1 (5 bases). The CDR3 has 14 residues. Germline CDR1 MNHEY, CDR2 SMNVEV (reference sequence). The ends were cut back, 6 bases at V and 7 bases at J, with 13 bases in the middle. The CDR3 coding sequence is TGTGCCAGCAGCCCCGGGGGGGGGAATTCACCCCTCCACTTT. Protein sequence: CASSPGGGNSPLHF.

J is TRBJ2-7 and V is TRBV5-4, with a weak D call TRBD2 (5 bases). Germline assignment: CDR1 SGHNT and CDR2 YYREEE (reference sequence). CDR3 length: 14 amino acids. V lost 4 bases and J 2 bases, leaving 13 bases between the germline ends. The CDR3 nucleotides are TGTGCCAGCAGCCCGGGAAGTCCTACCTACGAGCAGTACTTC. This gives the protein CASSPGSPTYEQYF.

The chain is built from TRBV27 and TRBJ2-3; 13 bases match TRBD2. The CDR3 consists of 15 residues. CDR1 and CDR2 (germline): MNHEY, SMNVEV (reference sequence). The V gene end was trimmed by 5 bases and the J gene end by 5 bases; junction bases not matched to a gene: 4. As DNA, the CDR3 is TGTGCCAGCAGTCGGGGACTAGCGGGGTTAGATACGCAGTATTTT. Translating it yields CASSRGLAGLDTQYF.

V and J are TRBV11-2 and TRBJ1-2, with unresolved D. Looked up from germline, CDR1 is SGHAT and CDR2 is FQNNGV. Trimming left V 3 bases short and J 8 bases short, with 13 bases between. The CDR3 is 13 residues long. The CDR3 reads CASSFGVRAGYTF. The DNA for the CDR3 is TGTGCCAGCAGCTTCGGGGTGAGAGCCGGCTACACCTTC. The full variable domain, rest sourced from reference TRBV11-2 and TRBJ1-2, is EAGVAQSPRYKIIEKRQSVAFWCNPISGHATLYWYQQILGQGPKLLIQFQNNGVVDDSQLPKDRFSAERLKGVDSTLKIQPAKLEDSAVYLCASSFGVRAGYTFGSGTRLTVV.

This chain joins TRBV6-6 and TRBJ2-1; D is uncertain. The CDR3 loop spans 14 amino acids. The germline V gene encodes CDR1 MNHNY and CDR2 SVGAGI (reference sequence). Trimming cost V 5 bases and J 0 bases, with 8 bases left between them. The CDR3 region is CASSRSHSYNEQFF. In DNA form, the CDR3 reads TGTGCCAGCAGTCGGAGCCACTCCTACAATGAGCAGTTCTTC.

J is TRBJ2-1 and V is TRBV6-6; 11 bases match TRBD2. After removal of 5 bases from V and 0 bases from J, the junction contained 6 bases not matched to a gene. CDR3 size: 17 residues. Germline CDR1 reads MNHNY; CDR2 reads SVGAGI (reference sequence). CDR3 sequence (DNA): TGTGCCAGCAGTCTTTTAGCGGGAGGGTACTCCTACAATGAGCAGTTCTTC. Translation gives CASSLLAGGYSYNEQFF.